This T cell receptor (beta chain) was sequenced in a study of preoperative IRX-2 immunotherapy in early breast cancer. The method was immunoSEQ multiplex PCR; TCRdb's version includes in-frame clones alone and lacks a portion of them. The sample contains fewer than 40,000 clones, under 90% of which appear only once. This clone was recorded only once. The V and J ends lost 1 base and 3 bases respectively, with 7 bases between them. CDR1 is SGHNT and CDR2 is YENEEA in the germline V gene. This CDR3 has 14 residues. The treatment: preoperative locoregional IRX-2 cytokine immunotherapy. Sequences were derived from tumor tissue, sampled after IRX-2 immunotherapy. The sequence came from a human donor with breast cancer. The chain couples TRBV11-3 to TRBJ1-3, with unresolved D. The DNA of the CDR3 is TGTGCCAGCAGCTTAGGTGGCAGTGGAAACACCATATATTTT. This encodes CASSLGGSGNTIYF.